The present TCR beta chain was sequenced within a study of CD8 T cells in ankylosing spondylitis. Study observations and caveats: In ankylosing spondylitis patients, matched synovial fluid reportedly showed significant enrichment of disease-linked clones. Characteristic, it appeared, of ankylosing spondylitis blood was a TCR beta motif of eight highly homologous variants. Reactive arthritis synovial fluid and blood were previously reported to contain some motif variants.

In regard to this clonotype: The antigen is unknown.

Using quantitative 5'-RACE with molecular barcodes, the authors made TCR beta libraries. TCRdb re-derived calls from the 5' RACE reads in MiXCR, one entry per CDR3 protein. The repertoire holds approximately 400,000 distinct CDR3 sequences, over 15% seen once, with approximately 1% in the top ten. CDR1 and CDR2 from the germline V gene are SEHNR and FQNEAQ (reference sequence). V shed 1 base and J 5 bases; nucleotides not matched to a gene: 3. The CDR3 is 17 amino acids. The clonotype originates from a male donor with ankylosing spondylitis. The chain has TRBV7-9 and TRBJ2-1, with 15 bases that match TRBD2. The sequenced sample was blood, either unsorted or a sorted T cell fraction (not recorded which). The CDR3 bases are TGTGCCAGCAGCTTAGGGACTAGCGGGAGGGCAAACAATGAGCAGTTCTTC. Its protein is CASSLGTSGRANNEQFF.